A single sample gave rise to the 9 T cell receptor beta chains below, sequenced in a study of blood T cell repertoires in COVID-19. Clones were sequenced by immunoSEQ multiplex PCR, and TCRdb holds only the in-frame ones, with some missing. The table shows about 190,000 clones, with approximately 90% occurring only once. The sequenced material came from peripheral blood. The source is a man aged 25 to 40 with acute or convalescent COVID-19.

This chain connects TRBV18 to TRBJ2-5, with 7 bases matching TRBD1. The junction had 11 bases not matched to a gene; V was cut back by 6 bases and J by 7 bases. Germline V lookup: CDR1 KGHSH, CDR2 LQKENI. This CDR3 comprises 14 residues. The CDR3, as DNA: TGTGCCAGCTCCCGAACCGACAGGGAAGGGACCCAGTACTTC. Its translation: CASSRTDREGTQYF.

This sequence joins TRBV30 and TRBJ1-2; D remains ambiguous. The CDR3 runs to 15 residues. Looked up from germline, CDR1 is GTSNPN and CDR2 is SVGIG (reference sequence). Trimming removed 0 bases at V and 2 bases at J, with 13 bases between. The CDR3 loop is CAWSVEGGQNYGYTF. CDR3 in DNA: TGTGCCTGGAGTGTTGAGGGTGGGCAGAACTATGGCTACACCTTC.

The chain uses TRBV19 and TRBJ1-2; D remains ambiguous. The CDR3 is 14 residues long. The ends were cut back, 3 bases at V and 4 bases at J, with 12 bases in the middle. CDR1 is LNHDA and CDR2 is SQIVND in the germline V gene (reference sequence). CDR3 region: CASSMAATTYGYTF. CDR3 DNA sequence: TGTGCCAGTAGTATGGCAGCAACTACCTATGGCTACACCTTC. The complete variable domain, with remaining parts taken from reference TRBV19 and TRBJ1-2, reads DGGITQSPKYLFRKEGQNVTLSCEQNLNHDAMYWYRQDPGQGLRLIYYSQIVNDFQKGDIAEGYSVSREKKESFPLTVTSAQKNPTAFYLCASSMAATTYGYTFGSGTRLTVV.

The chain uses TRBV21-1 and TRBJ1-3. TRBV21-1 has pseudogene status. The length of the CDR3 is 16 residues. CDR3 region: CASSTKGGGPGNTIYF. CDR3 nucleotides: TGTGCCAGCAGCACCAAAGGCGGGGGACCTGGAAACACCATATATTTT.

The chain combines TRBV27 with TRBJ2-2, with 8 bases that match TRBD2. The junction had 8 bases not matched to a gene; V was cut back by 4 bases and J by 4 bases. Germline values: CDR1 MNHEY, CDR2 SMNVEV (reference sequence). This CDR3 comprises 16 residues. The chain's CDR3 is CASSSLLAGRTGELFF. As DNA, the CDR3 is TGTGCCAGCAGTTCTCTTTTAGCGGGGCGCACCGGGGAGCTGTTTTTT.

The chain uses TRBV5-1 and TRBJ1-6; TRBD1 aligns across 9 bases. Trimming removed 4 bases from V and 6 bases from J; junction bases left unmatched: 5. This CDR3 spans 15 amino acids. Per the germline V gene, CDR1 is SGHRS and CDR2 is YFSETQ. The CDR3: CASSPGTGPNSPLHF. Here the CDR3 DNA reads TGCGCCAGCAGCCCCGGGACAGGGCCTAATTCACCCCTCCACTTT.

This clone was detected once. V usage is TRBV28 and J usage is TRBJ1-3; a possible D gene is TRBD1 (5 bases). The germline V gene has CDR1 MDHEN and CDR2 SYDVKM. Trimming pared 5 bases from V and 2 bases from J, leaving 10 bases between. The CDR3 covers 14 residues. CDR3 sequence: CASSTPGTGNTIYF. DNA for the CDR3: TGTGCCAGCAGTACTCCAGGGACTGGAAACACCATATATTTT.

This chain joins TRBV6-5 and TRBJ1-2; D not certain. Germline V lookup: CDR1 MNHEY, CDR2 SVGAGI. CDR3 length: 13 amino acids. The V gene lost 5 bases and the J gene lost 4 bases, with 11 bases spanning the gap. The CDR3 here is CASSLDILYGYTF. The DNA for the CDR3 is TGTGCCAGCAGTCTTGACATTCTCTATGGCTACACCTTC.

This chain joins TRBV18 and TRBJ2-3, with TRBD2 identical over 10 bases. V lost 0 bases and J lost 2; bases outside the gene matches: 5. This CDR3 has 17 residues. CDR1 and CDR2 (germline): KGHSH, LQKENI. In DNA, the CDR3 is TGTGCCAGCTCACCACCGAGGGGGACTAGCGACACAGATACGCAGTATTTT. Translating gives CASSPPRGTSDTDTQYF.